A single sample is the source of the 3 T cell receptor beta chains below, sequenced in a study of T cell responses to AZD1222 COVID-19 vaccine. The data were produced by immunoSEQ multiplex PCR, yet TCRdb's version contains in-frame clones alone and is incomplete. Of some 140,000 clones listed, 70% to 90% are singletons. Sequencing was performed on peripheral blood, taken on day 0 of MenACWY control vaccination. The receptor source for this set is an adult in good health.

The chain has TRBV7-9 and TRBJ2-1, with D unclear. The CDR3 totals 19 residues. V gave up 2 bases and J gave up 5 bases, with 25 bases separating them. Germline CDR1 reads SEHNR; CDR2 reads FQNEAQ (reference sequence). The CDR3 is CASSLWRTHFNLGNNEQFF. The CDR3 DNA reads TGTGCCAGCAGCTTATGGCGGACCCACTTTAATCTGGGGAACAATGAGCAGTTCTTC. Full variable domain (outside the CDR3, taken from reference TRBV7-9 and TRBJ2-1): DTGVSQNPRHKITKRGQNVTFRCDPISEHNRLYWYRQTLGQGPEFLTYFQNEAQLEKSRLLSDRFSAERPKGSFSTLEIQRTEQGDSAMYLCASSLWRTHFNLGNNEQFFGPGTRLTVL.

J is TRBJ1-2 and V is TRBV19; 7 bases agree with TRBD1. This CDR3 contains 14 residues. V shed 6 bases, J shed 2 bases, and the junction held 6 bases outside the gene matches. Germline V CDR1 and CDR2: LNHDA, SQIVND (reference sequence). In DNA form, the CDR3 reads TGTGCCAGTAGGACCTTACAGGGGAACTATGGCTACACCTTC. The encoded protein is CASRTLQGNYGYTF.

CDR3 coding DNA: TGTGCCAGCAGAAAACGCCTAGGGGTGAACACCGGGGAGCTGTTTTTT. It codes for CASRKRLGVNTGELFF. The V call is TRBV11-3, the J call TRBJ2-2, with D possibly TRBD1 on 5 matching bases. Germline V gene data show CDR1 as SGHNT and CDR2 as YENEEA. The CDR3 runs 16 residues. Trimming pared 6 bases from V and 1 base from J, leaving 15 bases between.